Each of the 24 T cell receptor beta chains below was sequenced from the same sample in a study of T cell responses to AZD1222 COVID-19 vaccine. Measured with immunoSEQ multiplex PCR; TCRdb has only the in-frame clones, and not every one. The sample lists 120,000 to 150,000 clones; approximately 86% were seen once. This material consisted of peripheral blood, taken 28 days after the second AZD1222 dose. All receptors come from an adult who received the AZD1222 COVID-19 vaccine.

The CDR3 bases are TGTGCCAGCAGTGACTCCCGCAATGAGCAGTTCTTC. Its protein is CASSDSRNEQFF. This chain connects TRBV2 to TRBJ2-1; D is uncertain. The V end was cut by 3 bases, the J end by 6 bases, with 6 bases between. The V gene's germline CDR1 is SNHLY and CDR2 FYNNEI. The CDR3 runs to 12 residues. The variable domain in full, with the rest retrieved from reference TRBV2 and TRBJ2-1, is EPEVTQTPSHQVTQMGQEVILRCVPISNHLYFYWYRQILGQKVEFLVSFYNNEISEKSEIFDDQFSVERPDGSNFTLKIRSTKLEDSAMYFCASSDSRNEQFFGPGTRLTVL.

V is TRBV7-9 and J is TRBJ2-1; D possibly uses TRBD1 or TRBD2 (5 bases each). CDR3 length: 13 residues. Germline lookup yields CDR1 SEHNR and CDR2 FQNEAQ (reference sequence). Trimming took 5 bases from V and 3 from J, leaving 8 bases between them. The CDR3 region is CASSRDDYNEQFF. DNA for the CDR3: TGTGCCAGCAGCAGGGACGACTACAATGAGCAGTTCTTC.

The chain links TRBV28 to TRBJ2-1; 9 bases align to TRBD1. Germline CDR1 and CDR2: MDHEN and SYDVKM. The CDR3 is 17 residues long. J lost 10 bases, V lost 6 bases, and 19 bases had no gene match. CDR3 nucleotides: TGTGCCAGCAGCCAGACTCCCGGAGGGACAGGGTATGTGGAGCAGTTCTTC. As protein: CASSQTPGGTGYVEQFF.

This clone was seen more than once but under ten times. The chain recombines TRBV28 with TRBJ1-1, with a tentative D call TRBD1 (5 bases). Deletions cut 4 bases from V and 6 bases from J, with 15 bases between. There are 14 residues in the CDR3. Germline V gene data show CDR1 as MDHEN and CDR2 as SYDVKM. The CDR3 DNA reads as TGTGCCAGCAGTTATTTAAGGGGCGAGGCTGAAGCTTTCTTT. It encodes CASSYLRGEAEAFF. The whole variable domain, filled in from reference TRBV28 and TRBJ1-1, reads DVKVTQSSRYLVKRTGEKVFLECVQDMDHENMFWYRQDPGLGLRLIYFSYDVKMKEKGDIPEGYSVSREKKERFSLILESASTNQTSMYLCASSYLRGEAEAFFGQGTRLTVV.

V usage is TRBV9 and J usage is TRBJ2-7, with D possibly TRBD1 on 6 matching bases. Trimming removed 3 bases at V and 7 bases at J, with 20 bases between. Germline V gene data show CDR1 as SGDLS and CDR2 as YYNGEE. This CDR3 contains 15 residues. The CDR3 sequence: CASSALQGLQTEQYF. For the CDR3, the DNA is TGTGCCAGCAGCGCCCTACAGGGTCTTCAGACGGAGCAGTACTTC.

V and J are TRBV3-1 (or the pseudogene TRBV3-2) and TRBJ1-1, with D possibly being TRBD1 (5 bases). The V end was cut by 7 bases, the J end by 0 bases, with 15 bases between. The CDR3 runs to 15 residues. Germline V gene data show CDR1 as LGHDT and CDR2 as YNNKEL (reference sequence). The CDR3: CASTPGGRLNTEAFF. In DNA form, the CDR3 reads TGTGCCAGCACCCCCGGGGGGAGATTGAACACTGAAGCTTTCTTT.

This chain uses TRBV11-3 with TRBJ1-1; D is unclear. The germline CDR1 and CDR2 sequences are SGHNT and YENEEA. This CDR3 region has 13 residues. The V end lost 6 bases, the J end lost 4 bases, and 12 bases lay between the germline ends. Written as DNA, the CDR3 is TGTGCCAGCAGTCTTGGGCTAAGCACTGAAGCTTTCTTT. As protein: CASSLGLSTEAFF.

The chain couples TRBV5-4 to TRBJ2-5, with D maybe TRBD2 (5 bases). V lost 6 bases to trimming and J lost 2 bases, with 14 bases between them. CDR1 and CDR2 from the germline V gene are SGHNT and YYREEE (reference sequence). The CDR3 runs 14 residues. The CDR3 sequence is CASTSEGGQETQYF. The DNA of the CDR3 is TGTGCCAGCACCAGCGAGGGTGGGCAAGAGACCCAGTACTTC.

The chain recombines TRBV2 with TRBJ2-3; no definite D call. The V gene lost 7 bases and the J gene lost 2 bases, with 7 bases spanning the gap. The CDR3 is made up of 12 amino acids. Germline V gene lookup returns CDR1 SNHLY and CDR2 FYNNEI. CDR3 protein: CASKYDTDTQYF. The CDR3 DNA sequence: TGTGCCAGCAAGTACGACACAGATACGCAGTATTTT.

This chain uses TRBV10-3 with TRBJ1-1; 9 nucleotides match TRBD1. J gave up 5 bases and V 6 bases, and 7 bases lay outside the gene matches. Germline values: CDR1 ENHRY, CDR2 SYGVKD. The CDR3 sequence is 14 residues long. The CDR3 coding sequence is TGTGCCATCAGAGGAACAGGGGGCAGTACTGAAGCTTTCTTT. Its protein product is CAIRGTGGSTEAFF.

The gene calls are TRBV18 and TRBJ2-1; TRBD1 aligns across 7 bases. J was trimmed by 9 bases and V by 5 bases; bases with no gene match: 10. The V gene's germline CDR1 is KGHSH and CDR2 LQKENI. The CDR3 has 14 residues. The CDR3 bases are TGTGCCAGCTCATTAAGACAGGGTTCGCCTGAGCAGTTCTTC. It specifies CASSLRQGSPEQFF.

V gene TRBV28 combines with J gene TRBJ2-7; TRBD2 aligns across 7 bases. This CDR3 has 14 residues. The ends lost 7 bases at V and 4 bases at J; junction bases unmatched: 10. Germline assignment: CDR1 MDHEN and CDR2 SYDVKM. As DNA, the CDR3 is TGTGCCAGCACCACTTCCGGGGGGAGTTACGAGCAGTACTTC. It codes for CASTTSGGSYEQYF.

CDR3: CASSPAGAEAFF. CDR3 in DNA: TGTGCCAGCAGCCCCGCGGGGGCTGAAGCTTTCTTT. V usage is TRBV27 and J usage is TRBJ1-1; D perhaps matches TRBD1 (5 bases). V dropped 6 bases and J dropped 6 bases, with 11 bases sitting between them. The CDR3 is made up of 12 amino acids. From germline, CDR1 is MNHEY and CDR2 SMNVEV (reference sequence).

This sequence joins TRBV28 and TRBJ2-5; D unclear. This CDR3 comprises 13 residues. Trimming removed 7 bases from V and 4 bases from J, with 13 bases in between. CDR1 and CDR2 from the germline V gene are MDHEN and SYDVKM. The chain's CDR3 is CASNSPRTETQYF. For the CDR3, the DNA is TGTGCCAGCAACTCGCCAAGGACAGAGACCCAGTACTTC.

This chain uses TRBV7-2 with TRBJ1-5, with D tentatively TRBD1 (5 bases). Germline CDR1 SGHTA, CDR2 FQGNSA. Trimming took off 3 bases at V and 0 bases at J, with 12 bases between the two ends. This CDR3 region has 16 residues. As DNA, the CDR3 is TGTGCCAGCAGCTTTCAGGGTAGAGGTAGCAATCAGCCCCAGCATTTT. This sequence encodes CASSFQGRGSNQPQHF.

V and J are TRBV20-1 and TRBJ2-7, with D uncertain. The V gene's germline CDR1 is DFQATT and CDR2 SNEGSKA (reference sequence). V was trimmed by 5 bases and J by 3 bases, leaving 8 bases between them. The CDR3 is 11 amino acids. CDR3 DNA sequence: TGCAGTGCTCCGAGTAACTACGAGCAGTACTTC. This codes for CSAPSNYEQYF.

The gene calls are TRBV21-1 and TRBJ1-5. TRBV21-1 is a pseudogene. This CDR3 is 15 amino acids long. The CDR3, as DNA: TGTGCCAGCAGCAATAGTACACGAGGGGTTCCGCCCCAGCATTTT. It codes for CASSNSTRGVPPQHF.

The chain has TRBV6-2 or TRBV6-3 and TRBJ2-5, with D possibly being TRBD1 or TRBD2 (5 bases each). V was trimmed by 4 bases and J by 5 bases, leaving 17 bases between them. The CDR3 loop spans 15 amino acids. Germline CDR1 and CDR2: MNHEY and SVGEGT. This chain's CDR3 is CASSSRDPARETQYF. CDR3 bases: TGTGCCAGCAGTTCCCGGGACCCGGCGCGGGAGACCCAGTACTTC.

The rearrangement joins TRBV10-2 to TRBJ1-6, with TRBD1 matching 9 bases. The junction had 2 bases not matched to a gene; V was cut back by 3 bases and J by 8 bases. This CDR3 region has 14 residues. Germline V gives CDR1 WSHSY, CDR2 SAAADI. CDR3 nucleotides: TGCGCCAGCAGTGAACAGGGGGCCCATTCACCCCTCCACTTT. Protein product: CASSEQGAHSPLHF.

V usage is TRBV18 and J usage is TRBJ1-2, with D unclear. Trimming removed 2 bases at V and 7 bases at J, with 5 bases between. Germline lookup yields CDR1 KGHSH and CDR2 LQKENI. The CDR3 length is 11 residues. The CDR3 region has the DNA TGTGCCAGCTCACCAGGGTCTGGCTACACCTTC. It specifies CASSPGSGYTF.

The rearrangement joins TRBV18 to TRBJ2-7; 9 bases are a match to TRBD1. This CDR3 has 13 residues. V lost 2 bases and J lost 6; bases outside the gene matches: 2. Germline CDR1 reads KGHSH; CDR2 reads LQKENI. This CDR3 reads CASSPGTGFEQYF. In DNA form, the CDR3 reads TGTGCCAGCTCACCAGGGACAGGGTTCGAGCAGTACTTC.

The chain carries TRBV28 and TRBJ1-4; possible D gene TRBD1, 6 bases. The CDR3 is 14 amino acids. V was shortened by 4 bases and J by 8 bases, with 14 bases between the two germline ends. Germline CDR1 is MDHEN and CDR2 is SYDVKM. The CDR3 region has the DNA TGTGCCAGCAGTTATACAGGGTTTCGAGAAAAACTGTTTTTT. This codes for CASSYTGFREKLFF. The whole variable domain, filled in from reference TRBV28 and TRBJ1-4, reads DVKVTQSSRYLVKRTGEKVFLECVQDMDHENMFWYRQDPGLGLRLIYFSYDVKMKEKGDIPEGYSVSREKKERFSLILESASTNQTSMYLCASSYTGFREKLFFGSGTQLSVL.

The V gene is TRBV3-1 (or the pseudogene TRBV3-2), the J gene TRBJ1-5; 7 positions match TRBD1. After removal of 5 bases from V and 1 base from J, the junction contained 8 bases not matched to a gene. CDR3 size: 16 residues. The germline V gene has CDR1 LGHDT and CDR2 YNNKEL (reference sequence). CDR3 coding DNA: TGTGCCAGCAGCTCACAGGGGTTGGGGAGCAATCAGCCCCAGCATTTT. Encoded protein: CASSSQGLGSNQPQHF.

The chain has TRBV5-1 and TRBJ1-2, with D perhaps TRBD1 (6 bases). With 4 bases removed from V and 1 base from J, the gap between germline ends came to 11 bases. The germline CDR1 and CDR2 sequences are SGHRS and YFSETQ. This CDR3 spans 14 amino acids. CDR3 residues: CASSTGQSNYGYTF. The CDR3 DNA sequence: TGCGCCAGCAGCACTGGACAGAGTAACTATGGCTACACCTTC.